This TCR beta chain stems from a study of OX40 agonist ivuxolimab in advanced cancers. Study summary: The group had a mean age of about 60 years, ranged from 23 to 79, and was 80% to 85% male. Findings and caveats of the study: The CD4+ and CD8+ T cells in the blood had expanded clonally by week 6 at 0.1 to 3.0 mg/kg.

A remark on this clone: The antigen is not known.

TCRdb's copy holds only in-frame clones and misses some; the assay was immunoSEQ multiplex PCR. The sample holds just under 65,000 clones, around 81% seen once. In germline, CDR1 is MDHEN, CDR2 SYDVKM. Unmatched junction bases numbered 9, after V lost 5 bases and J lost 1 base. CDR3 size: 17 residues. Here the sequenced sample was CD4+ or CD8+ T cells sorted from blood, taken in a trial of the OX40 agonist ivuxolimab. This receptor was taken from an adult with an advanced solid tumor such as melanoma, head and neck, liver or kidney cancer. This chain joins TRBV28 and TRBJ2-7; the match to TRBD1 covers 12 bases. CDR3 amino acids: CASSPGQGARGSYEQYF. CDR3 DNA sequence: TGTGCCAGCAGTCCGGGACAGGGGGCAAGAGGTTCCTACGAGCAGTACTTC.